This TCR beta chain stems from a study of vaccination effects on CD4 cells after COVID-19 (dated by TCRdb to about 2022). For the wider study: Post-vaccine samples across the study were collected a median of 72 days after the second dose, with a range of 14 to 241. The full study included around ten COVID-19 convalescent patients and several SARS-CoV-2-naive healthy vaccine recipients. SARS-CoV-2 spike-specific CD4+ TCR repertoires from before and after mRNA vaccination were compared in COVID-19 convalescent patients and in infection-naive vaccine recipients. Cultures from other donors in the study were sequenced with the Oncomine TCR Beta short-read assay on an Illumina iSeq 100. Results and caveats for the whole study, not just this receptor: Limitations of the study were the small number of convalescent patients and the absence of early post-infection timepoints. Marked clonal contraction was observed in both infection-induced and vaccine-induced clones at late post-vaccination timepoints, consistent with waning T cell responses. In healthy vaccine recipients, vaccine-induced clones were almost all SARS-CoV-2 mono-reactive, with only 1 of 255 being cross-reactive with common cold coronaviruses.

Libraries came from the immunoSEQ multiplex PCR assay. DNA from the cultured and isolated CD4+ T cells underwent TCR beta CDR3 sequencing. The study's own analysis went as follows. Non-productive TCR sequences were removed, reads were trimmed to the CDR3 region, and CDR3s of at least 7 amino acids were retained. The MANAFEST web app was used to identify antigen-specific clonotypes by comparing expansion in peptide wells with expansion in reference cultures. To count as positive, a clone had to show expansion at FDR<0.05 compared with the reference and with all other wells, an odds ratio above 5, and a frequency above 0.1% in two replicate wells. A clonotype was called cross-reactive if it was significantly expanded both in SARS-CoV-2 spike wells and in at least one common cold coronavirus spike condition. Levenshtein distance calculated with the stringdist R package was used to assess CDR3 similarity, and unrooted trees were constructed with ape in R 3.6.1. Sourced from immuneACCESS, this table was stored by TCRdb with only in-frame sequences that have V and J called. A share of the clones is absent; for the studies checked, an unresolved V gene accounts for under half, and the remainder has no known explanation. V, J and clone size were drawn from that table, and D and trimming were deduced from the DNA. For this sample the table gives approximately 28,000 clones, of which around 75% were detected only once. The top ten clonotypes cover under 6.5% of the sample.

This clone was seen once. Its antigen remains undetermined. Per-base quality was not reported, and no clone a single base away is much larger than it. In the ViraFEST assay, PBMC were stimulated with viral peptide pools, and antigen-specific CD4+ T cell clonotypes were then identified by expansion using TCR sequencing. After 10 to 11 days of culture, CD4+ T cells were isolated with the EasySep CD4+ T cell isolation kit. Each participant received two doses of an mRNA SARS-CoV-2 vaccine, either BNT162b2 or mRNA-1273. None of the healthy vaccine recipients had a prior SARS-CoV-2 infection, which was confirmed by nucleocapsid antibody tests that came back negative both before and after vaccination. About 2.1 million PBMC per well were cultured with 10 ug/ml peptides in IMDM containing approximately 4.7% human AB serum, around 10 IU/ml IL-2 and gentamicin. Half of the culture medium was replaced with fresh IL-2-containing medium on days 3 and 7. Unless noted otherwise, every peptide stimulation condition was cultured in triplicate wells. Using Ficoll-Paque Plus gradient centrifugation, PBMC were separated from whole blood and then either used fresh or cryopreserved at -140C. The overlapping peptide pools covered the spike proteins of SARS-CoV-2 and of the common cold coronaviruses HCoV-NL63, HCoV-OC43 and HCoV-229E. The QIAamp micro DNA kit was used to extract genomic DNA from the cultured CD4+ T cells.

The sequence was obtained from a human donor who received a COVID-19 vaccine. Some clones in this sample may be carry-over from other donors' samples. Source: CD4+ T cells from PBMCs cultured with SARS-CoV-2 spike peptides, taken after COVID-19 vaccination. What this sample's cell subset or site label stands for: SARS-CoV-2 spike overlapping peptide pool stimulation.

The bases read TGTGCCAGCAGTTTGTTCCAAAGCCTCAATCAGCCCCAGCATTTT. Its amino acids are CASSLFQSLNQPQHF. The sequence links TRBV27 to TRBJ1-5; the D gene cannot be resolved reliably. V was cut back by 3 bases and J by 3 bases, leaving a gap of 12 bases between them. The germline V gene (reference sequence) specifies MNHEY as CDR1 and SMNVEV as CDR2. The CDR3 runs 15 residues from the cysteine to the phenylalanine. The sequence is cut down to CDR3 DNA, 45 bases in frame from base 1.